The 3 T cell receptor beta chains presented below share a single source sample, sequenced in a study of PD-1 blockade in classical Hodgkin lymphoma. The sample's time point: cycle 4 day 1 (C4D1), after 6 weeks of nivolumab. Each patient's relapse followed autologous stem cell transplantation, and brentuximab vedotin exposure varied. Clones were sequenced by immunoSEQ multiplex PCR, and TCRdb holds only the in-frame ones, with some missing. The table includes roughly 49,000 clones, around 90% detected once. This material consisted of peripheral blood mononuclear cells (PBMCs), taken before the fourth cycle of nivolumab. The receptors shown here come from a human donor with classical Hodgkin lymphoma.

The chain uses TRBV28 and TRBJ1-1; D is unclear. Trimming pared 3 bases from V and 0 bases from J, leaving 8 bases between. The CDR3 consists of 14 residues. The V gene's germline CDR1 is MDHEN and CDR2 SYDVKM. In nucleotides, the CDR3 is TGTGCCAGCAGTTTTGTAGGTATGAACACTGAAGCTTTCTTT. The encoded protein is CASSFVGMNTEAFF.

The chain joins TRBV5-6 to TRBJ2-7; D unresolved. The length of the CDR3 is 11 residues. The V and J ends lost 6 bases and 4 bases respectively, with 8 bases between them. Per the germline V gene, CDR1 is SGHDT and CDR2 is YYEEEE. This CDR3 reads CASTVGYEQYF. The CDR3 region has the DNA TGTGCCAGCACCGTGGGTTACGAGCAGTACTTC.

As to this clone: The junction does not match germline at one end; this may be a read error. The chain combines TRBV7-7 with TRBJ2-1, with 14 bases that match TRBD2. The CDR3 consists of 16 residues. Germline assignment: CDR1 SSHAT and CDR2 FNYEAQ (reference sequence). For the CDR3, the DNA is TGTGCTAGCAGCCTCGGACTAGCGGGAGGAAACAATGAGCAGTTCTTC. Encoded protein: CASSLGLAGGNNEQFF.